The rows below give T cell receptor beta chains drawn from one sample of a study of early T cells in non-severe SARS-CoV-2 infection. One entry per CDR3 protein results from TCRdb running MiXCR on the 5' RACE reads. The sample includes roughly 54,000 distinct CDR3 sequences, roughly 12% of them seen just once. Source material: whole blood. Receptor source: an adult who was a healthcare worker with PCR-confirmed SARS-CoV-2 infection or an uninfected control (not recorded which). The CDR3 runs from the conserved cysteine through the conserved F or W. The order of the fields is J gene, D gene, V gene, clone size, CDR3 protein, CDR3 DNA. The D gene is left open where the match is weak. Where a row states a size, it is once, few, many or the class of an expanded clone; other rows omit it.

TRBJ2-5	NA	TRBV12-3/TRBV12-4	few	CASRATPPHVTQYF	TGTGCCAGCAGAGCGACCCCACCTCATGTGACCCAGTACTTC
TRBJ1-5	NA	TRBV5-1	NA	CASRSDPGPNQPQHF	TGCGCCAGCCGATCAGACCCGGGACCAAATCAGCCCCAGCATTTT
TRBJ1-2	NA	TRBV15	NA	CATSRVYPTEIYGYTF	TGTGCCACCAGCAGAGTATATCCGACAGAGATCTATGGCTACACCTTC
TRBJ2-2	TRBD2	TRBV4-3	NA	CASSHPYGASGYTGELFF	TGCGCCAGCAGCCACCCCTACGGAGCTAGCGGGTACACCGGGGAGCTGTTTTTT
TRBJ2-7	TRBD2	TRBV20-1	few	CSASMGGFYEQYF	TGCAGTGCTAGTATGGGGGGGTTCTACGAGCAGTACTTC
TRBJ1-2	TRBD1	TRBV6-6	NA	CASPTTGSYGYTF	TGTGCCAGCCCAACGACAGGGAGCTATGGCTACACCTTC
TRBJ1-1	NA	TRBV5-1	many	CASTNRDTSGAEAFF	TGCGCCAGCACGAACCGGGACACCTCTGGGGCTGAAGCTTTCTTT
TRBJ2-1	NA	TRBV3-1	NA	CASSQAHRYNEQFF	TGTGCCAGCAGCCAAGCCCACAGATACAATGAGCAGTTCTTC
TRBJ2-5	TRBD1	TRBV2	few	CASSRDRGQGETQYF	TGTGCCAGCAGCAGAGACAGGGGGCAGGGCGAGACCCAGTACTTC
TRBJ1-2	NA	TRBV29-1	few	CSVTSGFNGYTF	TGCAGCGTGACGTCAGGCTTTAATGGCTACACCTTC
TRBJ2-1	NA	TRBV25-1	many	CASSEGAGFYAIEQFF	TGTGCCAGCAGTGAGGGGGCGGGATTTTATGCCATCGAGCAGTTCTTC
TRBJ1-2	NA	TRBV10-3	few	CAISEGALLRGYTF	TGTGCCATCAGTGAAGGGGCCCTTCTTCGGGGCTACACCTTC
TRBJ2-4	TRBD1	TRBV5-1	NA	CASSLDEMEPNRGTKNIQYF	TGCGCCAGCAGCTTGGACGAAATGGAACCGAACAGGGGGACCAAAAACATTCAGTACTTC
TRBJ2-1	NA	TRBV10-1	NA	CASSKDYVQFF	TGCGCCAGCAGCAAAGACTACGTACAGTTCTTC
TRBJ2-5	NA	TRBV12-3/TRBV12-4	many	CASSLSGGQETQYF	TGTGCCAGCAGTTTATCCGGGGGTCAAGAGACCCAGTACTTC
TRBJ2-3	NA	TRBV28	NA	CASSLEARQYF	TGTGCCAGCAGCTTAGAGGCCCGGCAGTATTTT
TRBJ2-2	TRBD1	TRBV7-3	NA	CASSLTARGSGELFF	TGTGCCAGCAGCTTAACGGCCAGGGGGTCCGGGGAGCTGTTTTTT
TRBJ2-7	NA	TRBV4-3	many	CASSQEQGWDYEQYF	TGCGCCAGCAGCCAAGAACAGGGATGGGACTACGAGCAGTACTTC
TRBJ2-2	TRBD1	TRBV7-9	few	CASSLIGQENTGELFF	TGTGCCAGCAGCTTAATAGGACAGGAAAACACCGGGGAGCTGTTTTTT
TRBJ2-5	NA	TRBV20-1	many	CSAREPSRETQYF	TGCAGTGCTAGAGAACCGTCGAGGGAGACCCAGTACTTC
TRBJ2-3	NA	TRBV7-2	few	CASSSNRDTQYF	TGTGCCAGCAGCTCTAACAGGGATACGCAGTATTTT
TRBJ2-3	NA	TRBV7-9	few	CASSLYSGFSTDTQYF	TGTGCCAGCAGCTTATATTCGGGATTTAGCACAGATACGCAGTATTTT
TRBJ1-6	TRBD1	TRBV6-1	NA	CASSEVVDRNSPLHF	TGTGCCAGCAGTGAAGTCGTGGACAGGAATTCACCCCTCCACTTT
TRBJ2-7	TRBD2	TRBV7-6	few	CASSLWRGAPHF	TGTGCCAGCAGCTTATGGCGGGGGGCGCCTCATTTC